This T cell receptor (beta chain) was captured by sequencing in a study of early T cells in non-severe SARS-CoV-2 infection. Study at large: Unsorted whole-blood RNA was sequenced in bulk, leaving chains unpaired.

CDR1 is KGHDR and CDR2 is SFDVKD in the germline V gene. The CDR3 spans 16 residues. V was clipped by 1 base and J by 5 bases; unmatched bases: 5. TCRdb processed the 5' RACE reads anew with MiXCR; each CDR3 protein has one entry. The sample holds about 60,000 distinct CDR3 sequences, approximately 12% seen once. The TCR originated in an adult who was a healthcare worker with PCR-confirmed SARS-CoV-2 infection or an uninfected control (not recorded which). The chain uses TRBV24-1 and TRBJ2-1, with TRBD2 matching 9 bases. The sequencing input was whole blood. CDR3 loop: CATSDLGGGVHNEQFF. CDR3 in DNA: TGTGCCACCAGTGATTTAGGCGGGGGGGTGCACAATGAGCAGTTCTTC.